This T cell receptor (beta chain) was sequenced during a study of PD-1 blockade in classical Hodgkin lymphoma (dated by TCRdb to the early 2020s). As for the study more broadly: Nivolumab dosing was 3 mg/kg intravenously every 2 weeks, continuing until either disease progression or unacceptable toxicity. To define a peripheral blood immune signature of response to PD-1 blockade in classical Hodgkin lymphoma, the study combined TCR beta sequencing with CyTOF.

Worth noting for this clone: The antigen it recognizes is unknown. No much larger clone exists at a distance of one base, and base qualities are not known.

Here is what the overall study found, with its caveats: Lower diversity was observed in patients in whom nivolumab was started less than 1 year after ASCT, and these patients were excluded from later analyses so that confounding by immune reconstitution would be avoided. Among trial patients, those achieving complete response had baseline diversity similar to that of newly diagnosed patients, while diversity was significantly lower in partial responders and progressors. The study was limited to a single clinical trial cohort, and causes of repertoire differences, possibly disease activity or prior therapy, remained undefined. By C4D1, a significant rise was seen in CD4+ TCR diversity but not in CD8+ TCR diversity (p=0.0027 vs p=0.16), and the rise was most apparent among complete responders (p=0.02). Baseline TCR diversity was reported as lower in newly diagnosed patients than in healthy donors, and lower still in relapsed/refractory patients.

Genomic DNA was isolated using the Qiagen DNeasy kit from unsorted PBMCs as well as from negatively selected CD4+ and CD8+ fractions. Using primers that anneal to V and J segments, immunoSEQ multiplex PCR amplified the TCR beta CDR3 regions. A synthetic immune receptor repertoire was used to minimize amplification bias, and remaining bias was computationally removed after sequencing. On the authors' methods: Repertoire diversity was quantified as the Shannon entropy index using custom Python scripts. Unsorted, CD4+ and CD8+ repertoires were examined separately, except in combined analyses, for which CD4+ and CD8+ sequences were merged in silico. Clonal expansion was defined as at least a 2-fold frequency increase after treatment relative to C1D1, with a pseudocount of 0.5 for undetected baseline clones. Singleton clones were defined as clones with 0 or 1 copy at C1D1, and non-singleton clones were defined as clones with 2 or more copies. Clones expanded in unsorted samples were labelled as CD4+, CD8+ or unknown by matching protein sequences in sorted samples from the same patient. Wilcoxon tests on paired samples were used to test changes in diversity from C1D1 to C4D1. The table comes from immuneACCESS by way of TCRdb, which keeps in-frame sequences with V and J called. Part of the clones is missing from these tables; in studies checked, under half for an unresolved V gene and the rest for unknown reasons. The V and J calls and the clone size are those of that table, but D and trimming were determined from the DNA. Counted in this sample were about 31,000 clones; about 85% of them appeared once. The ten largest clones capture more than 2% of the sample.

The time point label, as the study defines it: cycle 1 day 1 (C1D1), immediately before nivolumab initiation. Every trial patient had relapsed following autologous stem cell transplantation, and prior brentuximab vedotin exposure was what differed among cohorts A, B and C. Magnetic negative selection with a Miltenyi CD4+ T cell isolation kit was used to purify CD4+ T cells from thawed PBMCs. A total of more than 55 patients with relapsed/refractory classical Hodgkin lymphoma made up the trial cohort, and each patient's best overall response was complete response, partial response or progressive disease. Trial patients were treated with single-agent nivolumab in the multi-cohort phase II CheckMate 205 trial. An independent review committee assessed best overall response using the 2007 International Working Group response criteria. Trial PBMCs were collected immediately before nivolumab initiation (C1D1) and during therapy at cycle 2 day 1 and cycle 4 day 1. Peripheral blood was collected in 8 mL Vacutainer Cell Preparation Tubes, from which PBMCs were isolated by centrifugation and then cryopreserved. Purified CD4+ and CD8+ fractions were prepared only for cases where an additional PBMC sample was available. Magnetically labelled cells were removed on LS columns in a quadroMACS separator, and the flow-through was collected as the purified fraction.

CDR1 ENHRY and CDR2 SYGVKD were looked up in the germline V gene. The CDR3 runs 15 amino acids, cysteine and phenylalanine included. Solely the CDR3 DNA is kept, with 45 bases framed from the first base. The germline ends are 15 bases apart after V is trimmed by 0 bases and J by 7 bases. The sequence is built from TRBV10-3 and TRBJ1-2; there is no confident call for the D gene. The sequence derives from a human donor with classical Hodgkin lymphoma. Specimen: CD4+ T cells from blood, collected at baseline. CDR3 protein: CAISESNLLGGGYTF. The DNA is TGTGCCATCAGTGAGTCGAACCTTCTTGGTGGTGGCTACACCTTC.